Following are 17 T cell receptor beta chains from one sample sequenced in a study of blood T cell repertoires in COVID-19. The repertoire was sequenced with immunoSEQ multiplex PCR; TCRdb's copy has only in-frame clones and lacks some. The sample includes 25,000 to 35,000 clones, approximately 85% of them seen just once. Sequencing was carried out using peripheral blood. Source of these receptors: a man aged 55 to 70 with active COVID-19.

The gene calls are TRBV5-5 and TRBJ2-7; 10 nucleotides match TRBD2. V trimming: 4 bases; J trimming: 5 bases; junction bases outside the gene matches: 3. Per germline, CDR1 SGHKS and CDR2 YYEKEE (reference sequence). This CDR3 comprises 13 residues. The DNA for the CDR3 is TGTGCCAGCAGCCGGACTAGCGGTCACGAGCAGTACGTC. It translates to CASSRTSGHEQYV.

J is TRBJ2-3 and V is TRBV24-1; D might be TRBD2 (6 bases). Germline assignment: CDR1 KGHDR and CDR2 SFDVKD. The CDR3 sequence is 13 residues long. The V end lost 8 bases, the J end lost 2 bases, and 10 bases lay between the germline ends. DNA for the CDR3: TGTGCCACCACGGCGGGATCCACAGATACGCAGTATTTT. The encoded protein is CATTAGSTDTQYF.

CDR3 sequence reads: CASSGPGGANNEQFF. As DNA, the CDR3 is TGTGCCAGCAGTGGGCCCGGCGGGGCTAACAATGAGCAGTTCTTC. The chain links TRBV6-6 to TRBJ2-1; possibly TRBD2 for D (6 bases). With 5 bases removed from V and 5 bases from J, the gap between germline ends came to 16 bases. Germline V lookup: CDR1 MNHNY, CDR2 SVGAGI (reference sequence). The CDR3 is made up of 15 amino acids.

V gene TRBV3-1 (or the pseudogene TRBV3-2) combines with J gene TRBJ2-7; D may be TRBD2 (5 bases). The germline V and J ends were trimmed by 0 bases and 0 bases, with 15 bases remaining between them. The CDR3 extends over 17 amino acids. Germline CDR1 is LGHDT and CDR2 is YNNKEL (reference sequence). The CDR3 spells CASSQEEGFPGSYEQYF. The CDR3 nucleotides read TGTGCCAGCAGCCAAGAAGAGGGCTTTCCTGGCTCCTACGAGCAGTACTTC.

The genes are TRBV20-1 and TRBJ2-2; 10 nucleotides line up with TRBD2. The ends lost 3 bases at V and 7 bases at J; junction bases unmatched: 5. Germline-derived CDR1 and CDR2 are DFQATT and SNEGSKA (reference sequence). The CDR3 runs to 14 residues. Written as DNA, the CDR3 is TGCAGTGCTAGTCCAGCGGGAGGGATCGGGGAGCTGTTTTTT. Its translation is CSASPAGGIGELFF.

This chain joins TRBV5-1 and TRBJ1-4, with D possibly TRBD1 on 6 matching bases. This CDR3 is built from 18 residues. The germline V gene has CDR1 SGHRS and CDR2 YFSETQ. With 0 bases removed from V and 4 bases from J, the gap between germline ends came to 19 bases. The CDR3 nucleotides are TGCGCCAGCAGCTTGGGTGGCTGGGGAGCGGGACATAATGAAAAACTGTTTTTT. It yields the protein CASSLGGWGAGHNEKLFF.

The chain recombines TRBV24-1 with TRBJ2-5; 12 bases are shared with TRBD2. Trimming at V came to 4 bases and at J to 3 bases, leaving 2 bases not matched to a gene. This CDR3 contains 15 residues. The germline gives CDR1 KGHDR, CDR2 SFDVKD. The CDR3 loop reads CATSDWTSGKETQYF. The CDR3 DNA is TGTGCCACCAGTGACTGGACTAGCGGGAAAGAGACCCAGTACTTC.

The chain combines TRBV5-1 with TRBJ2-7; a possible D gene is TRBD1 (6 bases). CDR3 length equals 14 residues. V dropped 4 bases and J dropped 5 bases, with 16 bases sitting between them. CDR1 and CDR2 (germline): SGHRS, YFSETQ. CDR3 coding DNA: TGCGCCAGCAGCAGGCGATGGGGGCAGGACGAGCAGTACTTC. Its protein product is CASSRRWGQDEQYF. Using reference TRBV5-1 and TRBJ2-7 for the parts outside the CDR3, the full variable domain is KAGVTQTPRYLIKTRGQQVTLSCSPISGHRSVSWYQQTPGQGLQFLFEYFSETQRNKGNFPGRFSGRQFSNSRSEMNVSTLELGDSALYLCASSRRWGQDEQYFGPGTRLTVT.

This chain connects TRBV4-1 to TRBJ2-3; D might be TRBD2 (7 bases). V lost 5 bases and J lost 5, with 17 bases in between. The CDR3 sequence is 15 residues long. CDR1 is MGHRA, CDR2 YSYEKL, per germline. CDR3 in amino acids: CASSIGWGGRDTQYF. Written as DNA, the CDR3 is TGCGCCAGCAGCATTGGGTGGGGGGGCCGAGATACGCAGTATTTT.

The genes are TRBV24-1 and TRBJ2-3, with D possibly matching TRBD1 (5 bases). The germline V and J ends were trimmed by 2 bases and 3 bases, with 5 bases remaining between them. This CDR3 comprises 13 residues. Germline values: CDR1 KGHDR, CDR2 SFDVKD. Here the CDR3 reads CATSDYRTDTQYF. DNA of the CDR3: TGTGCCACCAGTGATTACAGGACAGATACGCAGTATTTT.

The CDR3 loop reads CASTRGSSYNSPLHF. CDR3 DNA sequence: TGTGCCAGCACTCGGGGGAGCTCCTATAATTCACCCCTCCACTTT. The chain employs TRBV27 and TRBJ1-6; possibly TRBD1 for D (5 bases). This CDR3 has 15 residues. Germline values: CDR1 MNHEY, CDR2 SMNVEV (reference sequence). V shed 7 bases and J shed 0 bases, with 10 bases lying between them.

This clone appeared a single time. The J gene is TRBJ2-1, the V gene TRBV14; D is undetermined. Germline V gene data show CDR1 as SGHDN and CDR2 as FVKESK. This CDR3 comprises 17 residues. Deletions cut 0 bases from V and 6 bases from J, with 18 bases between. Here the CDR3 DNA reads TGTGCCAGCAGCCAAGATCCGCGAGCGACTTCCCGCAATGAGCAGTTCTTC. Its protein product is CASSQDPRATSRNEQFF.

J is TRBJ2-1 and V is TRBV5-8; D is uncertain. CDR1 is SGHTS and CDR2 is YDEGEE in the germline V gene. V was shortened by 4 bases and J by 12 bases, with 11 bases between the two germline ends. This CDR3 comprises 11 residues. The CDR3 DNA sequence: TGTGCCAGCAGCATCCTAGGAGTGCAGTTCTTC. Translated: CASSILGVQFF.

The rearrangement uses TRBV19 and TRBJ2-5; possible D gene TRBD2, 5 bases. CDR1 and CDR2 (germline): LNHDA, SQIVND (reference sequence). V was pared by 8 bases and J by 3 bases, with 16 bases between. This CDR3 is built from 14 residues. This chain's CDR3 is CASSPVAFKETQYF. DNA for the CDR3: TGTGCCAGTTCGCCGGTAGCGTTTAAAGAGACCCAGTACTTC.

This clone is categorized as medium-sized. CDR3 sequence: CASSQEQASVSYEQYF. CDR3 DNA: TGTGCCAGCAGCCAAGAACAGGCTAGCGTCTCCTACGAGCAGTACTTC. This rearrangement joins TRBV4-2 to TRBJ2-7; possible D gene TRBD2, 6 bases. V was cut by 0 bases and J by 0 bases, with 12 bases left in between. CDR1 is LGHNA and CDR2 is YNFKEQ in the germline V gene. The CDR3 loop spans 16 amino acids.

The gene calls are TRBV19 and TRBJ2-6; D perhaps matches TRBD2 (5 bases). This CDR3 is 16 amino acids long. V was shortened by 5 bases and J by 1 base, with 12 bases between the two germline ends. Germline CDR1 is LNHDA and CDR2 is SQIVND (reference sequence). As DNA, the CDR3 is TGTGCCAGTAGTCTGAGGGATCTTTCTGGGGCCAACGTCCTGACTTTC. Its protein product is CASSLRDLSGANVLTF.

J is TRBJ2-1 and V is TRBV7-9; D is undetermined. The CDR3 is made up of 16 amino acids. Trimming took 5 bases from V and 5 from J, leaving 19 bases between them. CDR1 is SEHNR and CDR2 is FQNEAQ in the germline V gene (reference sequence). The CDR3 nucleotides are TGTGCCAGCAGCCCCCGTGGTCGAGGCCGTAACAATGAGCAGTTCTTC. This sequence encodes CASSPRGRGRNNEQFF.